The entry that follows covers one T cell receptor beta chain sequence. Its antigen remains unknown. Time point denoted: blood 4 weeks post-SBRT, at nephrectomy. The treatment here: 15 Gy SBRT to primary tumor, nephrectomy 4 weeks later. Nephrectomy followed 15 Gy stereotactic body radiation by 4 weeks. Radiation-treated patients gave blood at baseline, week 2 and week 4. The record originates from a study of radiation and T cells in renal cell carcinoma. Findings and caveats of the study: From baseline, blood top tumor clonotypes peaked at 2 weeks post-radiation. Baseline intratumoral clonotype presence is unknown without pretreatment biopsies.

Assay used: immunoSEQ multiplex PCR; TCRdb lists only in-frame clones, some missing. The sample has fewer than 200,000 clones; about nine tenths are singletons. The V gene lost 0 bases and the J gene lost 0 bases, with 13 bases spanning the gap. Germline V gene sequence: CDR1 LNHNV, CDR2 YYDKDF (reference sequence). The CDR3 spans 17 residues. Sequencing was performed on blood, taken from a patient whose treatment included radiotherapy and nephrectomy. V is TRBV15 and J is TRBJ2-3; D uncertain. The clonotype was recovered from a woman in her forties or fifties with renal cell carcinoma. CDR3 bases: TGTGCCACCAGCAGAGATCTGAACACTGCAAGCACAGATACGCAGTATTTT. Protein sequence: CATSRDLNTASTDTQYF.